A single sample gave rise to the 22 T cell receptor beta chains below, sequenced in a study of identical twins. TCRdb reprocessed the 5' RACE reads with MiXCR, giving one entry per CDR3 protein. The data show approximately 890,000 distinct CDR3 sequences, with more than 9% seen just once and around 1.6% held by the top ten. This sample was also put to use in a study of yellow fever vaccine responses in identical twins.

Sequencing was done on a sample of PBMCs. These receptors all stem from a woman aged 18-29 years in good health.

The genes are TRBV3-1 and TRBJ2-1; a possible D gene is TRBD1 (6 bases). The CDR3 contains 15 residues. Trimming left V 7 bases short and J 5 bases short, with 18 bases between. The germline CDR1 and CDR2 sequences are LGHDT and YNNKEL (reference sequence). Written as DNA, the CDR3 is TGTGCCAGCACCAAAGAAACAGGGTCAGACAATGAGCAGTTCTTC. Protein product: CASTKETGSDNEQFF.

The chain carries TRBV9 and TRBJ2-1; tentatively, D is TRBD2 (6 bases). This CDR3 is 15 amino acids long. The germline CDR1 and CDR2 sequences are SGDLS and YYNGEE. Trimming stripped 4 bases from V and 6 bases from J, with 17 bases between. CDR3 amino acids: CASSFVEGSGNEQFF. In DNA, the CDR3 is TGTGCCAGCAGCTTCGTGGAGGGATCCGGCAATGAGCAGTTCTTC.

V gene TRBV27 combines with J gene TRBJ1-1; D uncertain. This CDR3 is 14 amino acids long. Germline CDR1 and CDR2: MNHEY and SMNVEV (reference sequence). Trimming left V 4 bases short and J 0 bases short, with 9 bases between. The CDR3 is CASSSELMNTEAFF. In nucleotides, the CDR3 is TGTGCCAGCAGTTCTGAGTTGATGAACACTGAAGCTTTCTTT.

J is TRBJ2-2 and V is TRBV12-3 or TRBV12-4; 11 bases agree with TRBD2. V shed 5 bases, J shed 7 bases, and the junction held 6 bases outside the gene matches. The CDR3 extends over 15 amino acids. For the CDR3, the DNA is TGTGCCAGCAGTACTAGCGGGGGAAACGGCGGGGAGCTGTTTTTT. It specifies CASSTSGGNGGELFF.

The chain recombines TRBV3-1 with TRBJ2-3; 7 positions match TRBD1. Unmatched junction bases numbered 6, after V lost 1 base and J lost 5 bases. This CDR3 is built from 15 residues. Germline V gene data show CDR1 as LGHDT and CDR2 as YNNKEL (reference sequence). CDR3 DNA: TGTGCCAGCAGCCAAGGACAGGGTGTTTTAGATACGCAGTATTTT. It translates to CASSQGQGVLDTQYF.

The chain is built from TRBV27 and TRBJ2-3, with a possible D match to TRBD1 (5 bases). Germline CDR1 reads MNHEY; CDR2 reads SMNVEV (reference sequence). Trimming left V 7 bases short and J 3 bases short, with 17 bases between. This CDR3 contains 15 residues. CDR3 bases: TGTGCCAGCACCAATAGGGGCAGGTCAACAGATACGCAGTATTTT. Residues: CASTNRGRSTDTQYF.

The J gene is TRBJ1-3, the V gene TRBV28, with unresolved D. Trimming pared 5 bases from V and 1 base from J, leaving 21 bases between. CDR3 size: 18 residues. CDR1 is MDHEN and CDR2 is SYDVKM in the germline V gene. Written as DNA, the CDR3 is TGTGCCAGCAGTGGCCGGCGTCAGAGGTGGGGTTCTGGAAACACCATATATTTT. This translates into CASSGRRQRWGSGNTIYF.

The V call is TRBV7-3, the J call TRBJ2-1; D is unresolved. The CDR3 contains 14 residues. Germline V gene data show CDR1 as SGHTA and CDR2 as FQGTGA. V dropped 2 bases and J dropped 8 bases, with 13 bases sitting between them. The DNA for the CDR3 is TGTGCCAGCAGCTTACTTTTCGGTGGGGATGAGCAGTTCTTC. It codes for CASSLLFGGDEQFF.

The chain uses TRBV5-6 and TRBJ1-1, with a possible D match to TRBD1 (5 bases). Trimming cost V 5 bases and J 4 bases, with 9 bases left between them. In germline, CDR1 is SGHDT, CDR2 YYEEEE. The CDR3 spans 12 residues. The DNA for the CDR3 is TGTGCCAGCAGGGGACTGGGCACTGAAGCTTTCTTT. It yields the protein CASRGLGTEAFF.

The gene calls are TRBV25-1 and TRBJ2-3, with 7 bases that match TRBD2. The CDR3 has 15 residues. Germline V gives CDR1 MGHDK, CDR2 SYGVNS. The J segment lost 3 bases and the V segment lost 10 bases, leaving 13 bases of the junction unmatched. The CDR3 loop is CATNKGGGGTDTQYF. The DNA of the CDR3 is TGTGCCACCAATAAAGGCGGGGGAGGAACAGATACGCAGTATTTT.

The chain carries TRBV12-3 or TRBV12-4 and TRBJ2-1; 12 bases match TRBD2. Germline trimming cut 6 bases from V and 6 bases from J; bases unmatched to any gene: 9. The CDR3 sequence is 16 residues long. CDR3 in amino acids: CASRRLAGALGNEQFF. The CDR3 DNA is TGTGCCAGCAGGAGACTAGCGGGAGCCTTGGGCAATGAGCAGTTCTTC.

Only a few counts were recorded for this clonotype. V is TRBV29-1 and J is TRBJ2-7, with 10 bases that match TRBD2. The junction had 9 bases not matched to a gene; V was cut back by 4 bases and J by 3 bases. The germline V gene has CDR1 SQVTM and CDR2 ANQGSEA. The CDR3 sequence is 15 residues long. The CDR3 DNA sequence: TGCAGCGTTGTTTCGGCTAGCGGGAGCCACTACGAGCAGTACTTC. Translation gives CSVVSASGSHYEQYF.

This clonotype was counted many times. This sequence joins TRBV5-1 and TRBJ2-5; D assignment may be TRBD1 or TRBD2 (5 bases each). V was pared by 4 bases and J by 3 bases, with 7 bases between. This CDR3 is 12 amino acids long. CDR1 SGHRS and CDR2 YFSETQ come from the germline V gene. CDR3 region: CASSGTEETQYF. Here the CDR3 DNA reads TGCGCCAGCAGCGGGACGGAAGAGACCCAGTACTTC. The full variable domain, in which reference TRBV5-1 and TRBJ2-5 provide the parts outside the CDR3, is KAGVTQTPRYLIKTRGQQVTLSCSPISGHRSVSWYQQTPGQGLQFLFEYFSETQRNKGNFPGRFSGRQFSNSRSEMNVSTLELGDSALYLCASSGTEETQYFGPGTRLLVL.

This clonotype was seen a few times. The CDR3 here is CASSAGGVGPQHF. As DNA, the CDR3 is TGTGCCAGCAGTGCGGGGGGGGTGGGGCCCCAGCATTTT. The chain links TRBV12-3 or TRBV12-4 to TRBJ1-5, with D tentatively TRBD1 (5 bases). V shed 5 bases and J shed 9 bases, with 14 bases lying between them. This CDR3 is built from 13 residues.

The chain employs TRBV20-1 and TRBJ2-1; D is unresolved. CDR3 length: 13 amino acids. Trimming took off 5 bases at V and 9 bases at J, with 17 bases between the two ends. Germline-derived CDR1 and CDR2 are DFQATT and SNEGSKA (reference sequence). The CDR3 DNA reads TGCAGTGCTCCTTTAAGTTCGGGCCGTGAGCAGTTCTTC. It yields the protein CSAPLSSGREQFF.

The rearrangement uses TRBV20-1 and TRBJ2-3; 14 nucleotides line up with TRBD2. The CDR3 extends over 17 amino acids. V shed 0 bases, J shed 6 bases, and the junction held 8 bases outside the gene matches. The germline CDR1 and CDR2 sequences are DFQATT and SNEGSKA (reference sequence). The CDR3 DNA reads TGCAGTGCTAGAGATCCCCCGGGACTAGCGGGAGTCGATACGCAGTATTTT. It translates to CSARDPPGLAGVDTQYF.

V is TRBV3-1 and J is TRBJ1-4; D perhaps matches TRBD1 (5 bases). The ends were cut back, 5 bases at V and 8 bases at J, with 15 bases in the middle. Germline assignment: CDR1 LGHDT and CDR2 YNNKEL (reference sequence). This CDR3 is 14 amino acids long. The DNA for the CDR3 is TGTGCCAGCAGCAGGGACCGCCGGGAGGAAAAACTGTTTTTT. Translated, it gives CASSRDRREEKLFF.

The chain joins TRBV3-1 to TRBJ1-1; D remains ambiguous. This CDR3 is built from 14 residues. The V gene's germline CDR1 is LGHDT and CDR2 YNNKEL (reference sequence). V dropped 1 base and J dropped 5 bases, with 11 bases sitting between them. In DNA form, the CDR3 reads TGTGCCAGCAGCCAAGGGGCCCTGAGGACTGAAGCTTTCTTT. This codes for CASSQGALRTEAFF.

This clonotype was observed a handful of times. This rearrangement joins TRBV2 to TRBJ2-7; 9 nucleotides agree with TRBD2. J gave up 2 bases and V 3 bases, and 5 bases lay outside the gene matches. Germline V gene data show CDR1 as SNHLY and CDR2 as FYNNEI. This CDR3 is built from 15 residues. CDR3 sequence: CASSDETSGTYEQYF. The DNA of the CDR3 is TGTGCCAGCAGTGACGAGACTAGCGGAACCTACGAGCAGTACTTC. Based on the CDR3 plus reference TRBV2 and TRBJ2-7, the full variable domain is EPEVTQTPSHQVTQMGQEVILRCVPISNHLYFYWYRQILGQKVEFLVSFYNNEISEKSEIFDDQFSVERPDGSNFTLKIRSTKLEDSAMYFCASSDETSGTYEQYFGPGTRLTVT.

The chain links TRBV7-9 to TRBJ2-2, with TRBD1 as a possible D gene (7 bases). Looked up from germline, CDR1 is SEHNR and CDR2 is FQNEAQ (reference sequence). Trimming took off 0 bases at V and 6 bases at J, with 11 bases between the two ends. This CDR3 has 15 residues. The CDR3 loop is CASSLARDRAGELFF. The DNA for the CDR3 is TGTGCCAGCAGCTTAGCGCGGGACAGAGCCGGGGAGCTGTTTTTT.

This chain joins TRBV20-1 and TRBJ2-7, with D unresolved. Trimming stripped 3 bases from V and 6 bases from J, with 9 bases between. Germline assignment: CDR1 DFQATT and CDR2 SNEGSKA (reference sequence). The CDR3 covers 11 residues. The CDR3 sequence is CSARLGVEQYF. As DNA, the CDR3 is TGCAGTGCTAGGCTCGGTGTCGAGCAGTACTTC.

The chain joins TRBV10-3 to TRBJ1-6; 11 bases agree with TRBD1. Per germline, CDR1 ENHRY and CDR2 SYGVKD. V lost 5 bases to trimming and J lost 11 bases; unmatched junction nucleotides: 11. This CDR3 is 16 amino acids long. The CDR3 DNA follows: TGTGCCATCAGTAAGGAGCGTGGGACAGGGGGTCCACCCCTCCACTTT. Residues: CAISKERGTGGPPLHF.